This T cell receptor (beta chain) was documented in a study of T cell changes during pregnancy in multiple sclerosis. The V and J ends lost 2 bases and 4 bases respectively, with 11 bases between them. The CDR3 is 14 residues long. The germline CDR1 and CDR2 sequences are MNHEY and SMNVEV (reference sequence). Using immunoSEQ multiplex PCR, the repertoire was profiled, and TCRdb retains in-frame clones only, with some absent. The sample has about 85,000 clones; roughly nine tenths are singletons. This chain uses TRBV27 with TRBJ2-5; D might be TRBD1 (5 bases). The source of this sequence is a female donor with multiple sclerosis, enrolled in a pregnancy study. Material: peripheral blood, obtained in the first trimester of pregnancy. The CDR3 here is CASSLGASVETQYF. DNA of the CDR3: TGTGCCAGCAGTTTAGGGGCGTCTGTAGAGACCCAGTACTTC.